The 7 T cell receptor beta chains given below trace back to one sample, sequenced in a study of early T cells in non-severe SARS-CoV-2 infection. Each CDR3 protein gets one entry after TCRdb re-called the 5' RACE reads with MiXCR. Among 50,000 to 65,000 distinct CDR3 sequences, about 9.7% were seen once, and the ten largest hold 4% to 5%. The sequenced sample consisted of whole blood. The receptors come from an adult who was a healthcare worker with PCR-confirmed SARS-CoV-2 infection or an uninfected control (not recorded which).

This clonotype has just a few counts. The chain carries TRBV2 and TRBJ2-3, with a weak D call TRBD1 (5 bases). The V end was cut by 7 bases, the J end by 2 bases, with 13 bases between. CDR1 is SNHLY, CDR2 FYNNEI, per germline. The CDR3 has 14 amino acids. CDR3 coding DNA: TGTGCCAGCAAATTTTACAGGAACACAGATACGCAGTATTTT. Encoded protein: CASKFYRNTDTQYF. The whole variable domain, filled in from reference TRBV2 and TRBJ2-3, reads EPEVTQTPSHQVTQMGQEVILRCVPISNHLYFYWYRQILGQKVEFLVSFYNNEISEKSEIFDDQFSVERPDGSNFTLKIRSTKLEDSAMYFCASKFYRNTDTQYFGPGTRLTVL.

This clonotype was seen a handful of times. The V gene is TRBV14, the J gene TRBJ2-2, with a possible D match to TRBD1 (5 bases). The CDR3 is 20 amino acids. The V gene's germline CDR1 is SGHDN and CDR2 FVKESK. V lost 0 bases and J 0 bases, leaving 20 bases between the germline ends. The CDR3: CASSQDWGQVQNANTGELFF. The CDR3 region has the DNA TGTGCCAGCAGCCAAGATTGGGGCCAGGTCCAAAACGCGAACACCGGGGAGCTGTTTTTT.

The J gene is TRBJ1-5, the V gene TRBV18; the match to TRBD1 covers 10 bases. The V and J ends lost 3 bases and 0 bases, in that order; junction bases with no gene match: 2. This CDR3 region has 16 residues. Germline V gives CDR1 KGHSH, CDR2 LQKENI. In DNA, the CDR3 is TGTGCCAGCTCACCCGGACAGGGGGTTAGCAATCAGCCCCAGCATTTT. Translated: CASSPGQGVSNQPQHF.

This clonotype appeared many times. This rearrangement joins TRBV3-1 to TRBJ2-3, with 7 bases identical to TRBD2. In germline, CDR1 is LGHDT, CDR2 YNNKEL (reference sequence). CDR3 length: 14 residues. V lost 0 bases, J lost 8 bases, and 5 bases stayed unmatched. In DNA, the CDR3 is TGTGCCAGCAGCCAAGATCTAGCGGCCCCTACGCAGTATTTT. Amino acids: CASSQDLAAPTQYF.

The sample holds a few counts of this clonotype. The chain is built from TRBV7-9 and TRBJ2-1, with D hard to call. The V end lost 5 bases, the J end lost 7 bases, and 9 bases lay between the germline ends. The CDR3 loop spans 12 amino acids. CDR1 SEHNR and CDR2 FQNEAQ come from the germline V gene (reference sequence). Written as DNA, the CDR3 is TGTGCCAGCAGCCGCATCAGGAATGAGCAGTTCTTC. It encodes CASSRIRNEQFF.

This clonotype has ten or more counts. The J gene is TRBJ2-5, the V gene TRBV7-2; D possibly corresponds to TRBD2 (5 bases). The CDR3 is 11 amino acids. Trimming removed 5 bases at V and 9 bases at J, with 10 bases between. Germline assignment: CDR1 SGHTA and CDR2 FQGNSA. CDR3 nucleotides: TGTGCCAGCAGCCCAAAGGAGGCCCAGTACTTC. Translation: CASSPKEAQYF.

The chain recombines TRBV18 with TRBJ2-7; 7 nucleotides align to TRBD1. CDR3 length equals 15 residues. With V trimmed by 3 bases and J by 0 bases, 5 bases remained unmatched. The germline V gene has CDR1 KGHSH and CDR2 LQKENI. The CDR3 nucleotides are TGTGCCAGCTCACCTCTGGACAGGAGCTCCTACGAGCAGTACTTC. Protein: CASSPLDRSSYEQYF.